Below, 5 T cell receptor beta chains from the same sample are listed, as sequenced in a study of PD-1 blockade in classical Hodgkin lymphoma. Relapse after autologous stem cell transplantation occurred in every patient, and brentuximab vedotin exposure varied. The method was immunoSEQ multiplex PCR; TCRdb's version includes in-frame clones alone and lacks a portion of them. The sample carries 9,000 to 13,000 clones, roughly 79% recorded once. The sample was peripheral blood mononuclear cells (PBMCs), taken before the second cycle of nivolumab. The receptor source for this set is a human donor with classical Hodgkin lymphoma.

V usage is TRBV10-1 and J usage is TRBJ2-1, with TRBD2 matching over 7 bases. The CDR3 contains 14 residues. After removal of 5 bases from V and 9 bases from J, the junction contained 10 bases not matched to a gene. Germline V gene data show CDR1 as WNHNN and CDR2 as SYGVQD (reference sequence). The CDR3 sequence: CASSPLGRGGEQFF. The DNA for the CDR3 is TGCGCCAGCAGTCCCTTAGGGAGGGGAGGTGAGCAGTTCTTC.

The genes are TRBV18 and TRBJ2-2; 10 bases match TRBD1. Germline lookup yields CDR1 KGHSH and CDR2 LQKENI. The CDR3 is made up of 20 amino acids. Unmatched junction bases numbered 15, after V lost 3 bases and J lost 2 bases. CDR3 residues: CASSPIPVWDRGLNTGELFF. The CDR3, as DNA: TGTGCCAGCTCACCTATCCCCGTTTGGGACAGGGGCCTTAACACCGGGGAGCTGTTTTTT. The full variable domain, completed using reference TRBV18 and TRBJ2-2, is NAGVMQNPRHLVRRRGQEARLRCSPMKGHSHVYWYRQLPEEGLKFMVYLQKENIIDESGMPKERFSAEFPKEGPSILRIQQVVRGDSAAYFCASSPIPVWDRGLNTGELFFGEGSRLTVL.

The chain recombines TRBV7-2 with TRBJ2-5, with 8 bases fitting TRBD2. The better agreement between TRBJ2-7 and the DNA end casts doubt on the J call. Germline CDR1 and CDR2: SGHTA and FQGNSA. The CDR3 has 15 residues. The CDR3 bases are TGTGCCAGCAGTCTGGGCGGGGGGCTATTCTACGAGCAGTACTTC. Translated, it gives CASSLGGGLFYEQYF.

V gene TRBV28 combines with J gene TRBJ1-1; 9 bases align to TRBD1. Germline V CDR1 and CDR2: MDHEN, SYDVKM. This CDR3 spans 15 amino acids. Trimming took 3 bases from V and 4 from J; bases not matched to a gene: 6. The CDR3 DNA is TGTGCCAGCAGTTTCGGGACAGGGCGGGTCACTGAAGCTTTCTTT. Amino acid sequence: CASSFGTGRVTEAFF.

The V call is TRBV28, the J call TRBJ2-7, with D unresolved. Per germline, CDR1 MDHEN and CDR2 SYDVKM. This CDR3 spans 13 amino acids. The V end was cut by 3 bases, the J end by 6 bases, with 12 bases between. The CDR3 DNA reads as TGTGCCAGCAGTTTTAACTACCTCGGCGAGCAGTACTTC. The encoded protein is CASSFNYLGEQYF.